This is a list of T cell receptor beta chains from one sample in a study of shared clonotypes between healthy human individuals. Only in-frame clones appear in the TCRdb table, and some are missing; sequencing was by immunoSEQ multiplex PCR. This sample yields around 2.1 million clones, of which 95% are seen a single time; less than 0.15% belongs to the top ten. Input material: naive CD4+ T cells sorted from blood. The receptors were sampled from a man between 18 and 35 years old in good health. CDR3s include the opening cysteine and the closing phenylalanine or tryptophan. Each record gives: CDR3 length, V gene, J gene, D gene, clone size, CDR3 protein, CDR3 DNA. D genes are given only for firm matches. Rows give clone size only sometimes, using once, few, many, or a class for an expanded clone.

13	TRBV30	TRBJ2-2	.	once	CAWSPLFGGELFF	TGTGCCTGGAGTCCCTTGTTCGGCGGGGAGCTGTTTTTT
14	TRBV30	TRBJ2-7	.	few	CAWSVLGQPYEQYF	TGTGCCTGGAGTGTACTCGGACAGCCCTACGAGCAGTACTTC
11	TRBV20-1	TRBJ2-3	.	.	CSATGGDTQYF	TGCAGTGCCACCGGTGGGGATACGCAGTATTTT
15	TRBV6-5	TRBJ2-5	TRBD2	.	CASSSGLAGVKTQYF	TGTGCCAGCAGTTCCGGACTAGCGGGAGTGAAGACCCAGTACTTC
13	TRBV28	TRBJ1-1	.	.	CASSLQTRTEAFF	TGTGCCAGCAGTTTACAGACCCGAACTGAAGCTTTCTTT
16	TRBV30	TRBJ2-1	TRBD2	.	CAWSVRVSGSWNEQFF	TGTGCCTGGAGTGTACGGGTAAGCGGGAGTTGGAATGAGCAGTTCTTC
14	TRBV6-4	TRBJ1-6	.	.	CASSAGFNNSPLHF	TGTGCCAGCAGTGCAGGGTTTAATAATTCACCCCTCCACTTT
14	TRBV7-9	TRBJ1-1	.	.	CASSLELSGTEAFF	TGTGCCAGCAGCTTGGAGCTCTCGGGCACTGAAGCTTTCTTT
15	TRBV6-5	TRBJ2-3	TRBD1	.	CASKSTGASTDTQYF	TGTGCCAGCAAATCGACAGGGGCGAGCACAGATACGCAGTATTTT
12	TRBV27	TRBJ2-1	.	.	CASNKVHNEQFF	TGTGCCAGCAATAAGGTTCACAATGAGCAGTTCTTC
15	TRBV9	TRBJ2-3	.	.	CASSVGGGGGDTQYF	TGTGCCAGCAGCGTAGGTGGGGGAGGTGGAGATACGCAGTATTTT
14	TRBV2	TRBJ1-2	.	once	CASSEGSGAYGYTF	TGTGCCAGCAGTGAAGGCAGCGGAGCATATGGCTACACCTTC
14	TRBV5-1	TRBJ2-7	.	.	CASSLGPEAHEQYF	TGCGCCAGCAGCTTGGGACCAGAGGCCCACGAGCAGTACTTC
14	TRBV30	TRBJ1-5	TRBD1	.	CAWREQGGDQPQHF	TGTGCCTGGAGGGAACAGGGGGGGGATCAGCCCCAGCATTTT
17	TRBV18	TRBJ2-2	.	once	CASSPLWGRGNTGELFF	TGTGCCAGCTCACCCCTTTGGGGCAGGGGGAACACCGGGGAGCTGTTTTTT
14	TRBV10-3	TRBJ1-6	.	few	CAISETGRGSPLHF	TGTGCCATCAGTGAAACAGGGAGGGGTTCACCCCTCCACTTT
17	TRBV7-2	TRBJ1-4	.	.	CASSPGGVGADGEKLFF	TGTGCCAGCAGCCCGGGGGGGGTCGGCGCTGACGGTGAAAAACTGTTTTTT
19	TRBV11-2	TRBJ2-2	TRBD2	.	CASSSGGKTSLRHIGELFF	TGTGCCAGCAGCTCCGGGGGGAAAACCTCCTTGCGACACATTGGGGAGCTGTTTTTT
13	TRBV2	TRBJ2-7	.	.	CASTVGGGAIQYF	TGTGCCAGCACCGTGGGAGGAGGGGCAATCCAGTACTTC
11	TRBV20-1	TRBJ1-1	.	.	CSADRGSEAFF	TGCAGTGCCGACCGGGGGTCTGAAGCTTTCTTT
14	TRBV10-3	TRBJ2-7	TRBD2	.	CAIRRTSGSYEQYF	TGTGCCATCAGGAGGACTAGCGGGAGTTACGAGCAGTACTTC
13	TRBV2	TRBJ1-2	.	.	CASRVGGDYGYTF	TGTGCCAGCAGGGTGGGAGGGGACTATGGCTACACCTTC
14	TRBV5-4	TRBJ2-7	TRBD2	.	CASSLGTRVYEQYF	TGTGCCAGCAGCTTAGGGACTAGGGTCTACGAGCAGTACTTC
13	TRBV10-3	TRBJ2-7	TRBD1	.	CAIQQGAGYEQYF	TGTGCCATCCAGCAGGGGGCTGGCTACGAGCAGTACTTC
15	TRBV5-1	TRBJ2-4	TRBD2	.	CASSLLAGAKNIQYF	TGCGCCAGCAGCTTATTAGCGGGAGCCAAAAACATTCAGTACTTC
12	TRBV7-9	TRBJ1-2	.	.	CASTPGNYGYTF	TGTGCCAGCACTCCCGGAAACTATGGCTACACCTTC
15	TRBV15	TRBJ1-3	.	.	CATSRWESTGNTIYF	TGTGCCACCAGCAGGTGGGAATCGACTGGAAACACCATATATTTT
13	TRBV28	TRBJ2-7	.	.	CASTRGVFGEQYF	TGTGCCAGCACGCGCGGAGTGTTCGGCGAGCAGTACTTC
14	TRBV2	TRBJ2-7	TRBD1	once	CASRGTGSPYEQYF	TGTGCCAGCAGAGGGACAGGGTCTCCCTACGAGCAGTACTTC
13	TRBV28	TRBJ1-5	.	.	CASSLHGSQPQHF	TGTGCCAGCAGTTTGCACGGGAGTCAGCCCCAGCATTTT
11	TRBV10-3	TRBJ2-3	.	few	CAISEGDTQYF	TGTGCCATCAGTGAGGGGGATACGCAGTATTTT
11	TRBV5-1	TRBJ2-1	.	.	CASSLEGEQFF	TGCGCCAGCAGCTTAGAGGGTGAGCAGTTCTTC
17	TRBV5-5	TRBJ2-5	TRBD1	.	CASSLAGGQLTTETQYF	TGTGCCAGCAGCTTGGCAGGGGGTCAACTAACCACGGAGACCCAGTACTTC
12	TRBV6-5	TRBJ1-1	TRBD1	.	CASSLDRTEAFF	TGTGCCAGCAGCTTGGACAGGACTGAAGCTTTCTTT
15	TRBV5-1	TRBJ1-6	TRBD1	.	CASSYRQGYNSPLHF	TGCGCCAGCAGCTATAGACAGGGCTATAATTCACCCCTCCACTTT
16	TRBV6-6	TRBJ2-7	TRBD1	.	CASSRGQGGTPYEQYF	TGTGCCAGCAGTCGCGGACAGGGTGGTACCCCCTACGAGCAGTACTTC
15	TRBV6-1	TRBJ1-5	TRBD1	.	CASIRQGYSNQPQHF	TGTGCCAGCATTCGACAGGGTTATAGCAATCAGCCCCAGCATTTT
13	TRBV5-1	TRBJ2-3	.	.	CASSLAPGDTQYF	TGCGCCAGCAGCTTGGCCCCAGGGGATACGCAGTATTTT
13	TRBV6-1	TRBJ2-4	.	.	CASSVGGENIQYF	TGTGCCAGCAGTGTTGGGGGAGAAAACATTCAGTACTTC
17	TRBV5-6	TRBJ2-6	.	.	CASSSPGRNSGANVLTF	TGTGCCAGCAGCTCCCCAGGGCGAAACTCTGGGGCCAACGTCCTGACTTTC
13	TRBV19	TRBJ1-2	.	.	CASMSSKTNGYTF	TGTGCCAGTATGTCGTCCAAGACCAACGGCTACACCTTC
14	TRBV6-5	TRBJ2-5	.	.	CASSYSFWSETQYF	TGTGCCAGCAGTTACTCTTTTTGGAGCGAAACCCAGTACTTC
14	TRBV4-2	TRBJ1-5	.	.	CASSPGFSNQPQHF	TGTGCCAGCAGCCCAGGGTTTAGCAATCAGCCCCAGCATTTT
16	TRBV11-2	TRBJ2-7	.	.	CASSFYGTRGPYEQYF	TGTGCCAGCAGCTTTTACGGGACAAGGGGCCCCTACGAGCAGTACTTC
15	TRBV4-1	TRBJ1-6	.	.	CASSQEYGYNSPLHF	TGCGCCAGCAGCCAAGAATACGGGTACAATTCACCCCTCCACTTT